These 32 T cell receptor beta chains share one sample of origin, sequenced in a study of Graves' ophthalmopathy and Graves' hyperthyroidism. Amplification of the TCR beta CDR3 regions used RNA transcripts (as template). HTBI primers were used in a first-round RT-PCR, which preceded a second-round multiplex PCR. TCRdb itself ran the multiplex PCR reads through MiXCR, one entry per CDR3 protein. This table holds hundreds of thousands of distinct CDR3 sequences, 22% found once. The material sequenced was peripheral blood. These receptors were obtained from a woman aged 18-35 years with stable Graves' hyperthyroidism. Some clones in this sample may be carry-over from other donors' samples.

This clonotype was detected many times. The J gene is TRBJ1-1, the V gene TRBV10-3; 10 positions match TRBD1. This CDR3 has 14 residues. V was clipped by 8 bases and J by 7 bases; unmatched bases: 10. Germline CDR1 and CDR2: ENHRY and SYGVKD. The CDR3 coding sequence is TGTGCCATCCATCCAGGGACAGGGGTGAATGAAGCTTTCTTT. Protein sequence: CAIHPGTGVNEAFF.

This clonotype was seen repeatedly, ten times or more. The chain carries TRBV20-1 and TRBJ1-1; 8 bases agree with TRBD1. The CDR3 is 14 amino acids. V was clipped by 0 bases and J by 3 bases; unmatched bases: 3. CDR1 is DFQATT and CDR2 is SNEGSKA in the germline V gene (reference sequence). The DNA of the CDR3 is TGCAGTGCTAGAGATCAGGGGGCGCACACTGAAGCTTTCTTT. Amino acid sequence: CSARDQGAHTEAFF.

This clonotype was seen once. In DNA, the CDR3 is TGTGCCAGCAGCCCAACTGAAGCTTTCTTT. This sequence encodes CASSPTEAFF. The chain joins TRBV7-8 to TRBJ1-1, with D unresolved. The germline V and J ends were trimmed by 5 bases and 5 bases, with 3 bases remaining between them. This CDR3 has 10 residues. Germline CDR1 reads SGHVS; CDR2 reads FQNEAQ.

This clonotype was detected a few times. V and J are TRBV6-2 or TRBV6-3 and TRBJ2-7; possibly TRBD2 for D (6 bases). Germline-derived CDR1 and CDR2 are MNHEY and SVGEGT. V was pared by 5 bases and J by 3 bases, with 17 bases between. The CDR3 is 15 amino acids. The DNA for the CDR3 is TGTGCCAGCAGTCGTTCCCCTAGCGAGTACTACGAGCAGTACTTC. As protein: CASSRSPSEYYEQYF.

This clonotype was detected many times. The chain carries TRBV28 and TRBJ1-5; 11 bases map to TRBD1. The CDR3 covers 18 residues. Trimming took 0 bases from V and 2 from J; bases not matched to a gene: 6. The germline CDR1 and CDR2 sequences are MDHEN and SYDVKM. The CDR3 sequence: CASSLWGTGGNGNQPQHF. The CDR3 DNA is TGTGCCAGCAGTTTATGGGGGACAGGGGGAAACGGCAATCAGCCCCAGCATTTT.

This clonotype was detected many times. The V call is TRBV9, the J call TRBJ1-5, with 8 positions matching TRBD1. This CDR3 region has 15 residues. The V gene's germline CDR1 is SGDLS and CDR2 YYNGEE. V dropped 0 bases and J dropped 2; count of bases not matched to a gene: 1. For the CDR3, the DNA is TGTGCCAGCAGCGTAGGACAGGGGCGCAATCAGCCCCAGCATTTT. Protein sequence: CASSVGQGRNQPQHF.

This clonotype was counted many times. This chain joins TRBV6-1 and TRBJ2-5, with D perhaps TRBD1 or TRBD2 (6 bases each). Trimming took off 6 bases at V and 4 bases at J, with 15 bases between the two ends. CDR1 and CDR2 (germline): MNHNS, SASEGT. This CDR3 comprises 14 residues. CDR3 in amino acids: CASSPRGAGETQYF. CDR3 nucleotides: TGTGCCAGCAGCCCGAGGGGGGCCGGAGAGACCCAGTACTTC.

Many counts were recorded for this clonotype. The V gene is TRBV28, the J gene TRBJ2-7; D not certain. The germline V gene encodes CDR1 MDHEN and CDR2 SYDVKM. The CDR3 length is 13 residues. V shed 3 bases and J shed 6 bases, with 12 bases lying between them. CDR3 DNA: TGTGCCAGCAGTTTCCTCCCTATACGCGAGCAGTACTTC. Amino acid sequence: CASSFLPIREQYF.

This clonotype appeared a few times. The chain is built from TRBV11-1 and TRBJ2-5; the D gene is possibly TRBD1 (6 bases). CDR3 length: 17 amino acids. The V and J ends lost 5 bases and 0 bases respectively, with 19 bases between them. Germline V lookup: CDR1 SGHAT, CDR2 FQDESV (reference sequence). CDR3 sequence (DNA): TGTGCCAGCAGCCCCCAACAGGGACGCCCGAACCAAGAGACCCAGTACTTC. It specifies CASSPQQGRPNQETQYF.

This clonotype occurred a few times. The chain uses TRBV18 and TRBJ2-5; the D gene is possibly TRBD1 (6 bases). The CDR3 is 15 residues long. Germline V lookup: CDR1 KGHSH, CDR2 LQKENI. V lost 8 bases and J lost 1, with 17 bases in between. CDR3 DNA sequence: TGTGCCAGCCGTCATAATGGACAGCCCCAAGAGACCCAGTACTTC. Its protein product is CASRHNGQPQETQYF.

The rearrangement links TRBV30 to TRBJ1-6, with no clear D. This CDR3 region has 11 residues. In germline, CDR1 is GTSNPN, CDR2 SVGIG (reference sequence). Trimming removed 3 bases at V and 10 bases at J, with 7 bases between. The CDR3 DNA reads TGTGCCTGGAGGGGTGGATCACCCCTCCACTTT. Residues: CAWRGGSPLHF. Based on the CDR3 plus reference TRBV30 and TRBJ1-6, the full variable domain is SQTIHQWPATLVQPVGSPLSLECTVEGTSNPNLYWYRQAAGRGLQLLFYSVGIGQISSEVPQNLSASRPQDRQFILSSKKLLLSDSGFYLCAWRGGSPLHFGNGTRLTVT.

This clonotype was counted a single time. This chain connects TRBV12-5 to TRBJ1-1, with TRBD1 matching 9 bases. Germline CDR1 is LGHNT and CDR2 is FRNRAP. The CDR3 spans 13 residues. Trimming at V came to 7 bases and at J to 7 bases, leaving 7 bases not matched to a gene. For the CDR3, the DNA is TGTGCTAGTGTTCCACAGGGGGCGGGTGAAGCTTTCTTT. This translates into CASVPQGAGEAFF.

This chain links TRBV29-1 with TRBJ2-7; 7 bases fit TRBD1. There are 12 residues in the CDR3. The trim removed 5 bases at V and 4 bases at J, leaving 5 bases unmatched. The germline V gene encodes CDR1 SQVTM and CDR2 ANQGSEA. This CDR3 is CSVHDRVYEQYF. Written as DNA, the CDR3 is TGCAGCGTTCACGACAGGGTTTACGAGCAGTACTTC.

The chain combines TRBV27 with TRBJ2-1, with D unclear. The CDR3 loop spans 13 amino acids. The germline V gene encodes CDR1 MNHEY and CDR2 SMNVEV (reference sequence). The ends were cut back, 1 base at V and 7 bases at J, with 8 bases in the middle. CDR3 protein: CASSLYTENEQFF. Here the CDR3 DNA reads TGTGCCAGCAGTTTATATACGGAGAATGAGCAGTTCTTC.

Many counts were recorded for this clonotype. This chain's CDR3 is CASSIAEGARTGELFF. CDR3 coding DNA: TGTGCCAGCAGTATCGCTGAGGGGGCGCGAACCGGGGAGCTGTTTTTT. This chain connects TRBV12-3 or TRBV12-4 to TRBJ2-2, with TRBD1 matching over 7 bases. This CDR3 is built from 16 residues. V lost 5 bases to trimming and J lost 5 bases; unmatched junction nucleotides: 11.

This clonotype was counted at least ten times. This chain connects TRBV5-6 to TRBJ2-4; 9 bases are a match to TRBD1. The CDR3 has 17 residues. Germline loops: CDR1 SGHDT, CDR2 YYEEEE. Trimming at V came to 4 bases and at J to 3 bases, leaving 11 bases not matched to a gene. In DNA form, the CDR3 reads TGTGCCAGCAGCCGACTGGACAGGGGTTTTGTCAAAAACATTCAGTACTTC. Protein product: CASSRLDRGFVKNIQYF.

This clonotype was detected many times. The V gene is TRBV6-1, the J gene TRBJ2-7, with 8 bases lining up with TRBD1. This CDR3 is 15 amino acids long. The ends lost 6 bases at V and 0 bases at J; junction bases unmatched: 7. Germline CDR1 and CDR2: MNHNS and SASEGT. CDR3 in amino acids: CASRLDRGLSYEQYF. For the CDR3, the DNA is TGTGCCAGCAGACTAGACAGGGGACTCTCCTACGAGCAGTACTTC.

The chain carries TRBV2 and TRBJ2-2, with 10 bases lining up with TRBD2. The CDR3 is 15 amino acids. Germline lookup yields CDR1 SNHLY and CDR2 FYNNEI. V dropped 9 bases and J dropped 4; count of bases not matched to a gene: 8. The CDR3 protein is CARAQREGPTGELFF. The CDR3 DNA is TGTGCCAGAGCCCAGCGGGAGGGCCCCACCGGGGAGCTGTTTTTT.

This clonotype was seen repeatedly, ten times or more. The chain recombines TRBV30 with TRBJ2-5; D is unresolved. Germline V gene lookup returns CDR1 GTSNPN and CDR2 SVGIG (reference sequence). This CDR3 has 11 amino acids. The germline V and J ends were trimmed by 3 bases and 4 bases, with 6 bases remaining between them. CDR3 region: CAWSGRETQYF. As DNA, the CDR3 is TGTGCCTGGAGCGGTCGAGAGACCCAGTACTTC.

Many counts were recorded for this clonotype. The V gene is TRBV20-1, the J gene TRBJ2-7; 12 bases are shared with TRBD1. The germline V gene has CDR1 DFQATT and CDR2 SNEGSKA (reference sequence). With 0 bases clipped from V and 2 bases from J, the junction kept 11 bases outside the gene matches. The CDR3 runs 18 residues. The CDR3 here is CSARDQGQGAKSTYEQYF. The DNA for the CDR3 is TGCAGTGCTAGAGATCAGGGACAGGGGGCTAAGTCTACCTACGAGCAGTACTTC.

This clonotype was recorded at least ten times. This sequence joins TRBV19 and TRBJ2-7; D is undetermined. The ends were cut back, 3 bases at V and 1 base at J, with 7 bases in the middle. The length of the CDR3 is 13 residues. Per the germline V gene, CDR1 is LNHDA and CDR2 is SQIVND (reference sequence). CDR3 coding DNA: TGTGCCAGTAGTATGGCGCAGTCCTACGAGCAGTACTTC. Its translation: CASSMAQSYEQYF.

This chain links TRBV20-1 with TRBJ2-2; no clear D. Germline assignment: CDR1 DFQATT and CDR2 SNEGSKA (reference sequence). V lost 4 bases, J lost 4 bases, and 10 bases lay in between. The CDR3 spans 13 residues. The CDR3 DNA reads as TGCAGTGCTACGAACGGGTTCACCGGGGAGCTGTTTTTT. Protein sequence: CSATNGFTGELFF.

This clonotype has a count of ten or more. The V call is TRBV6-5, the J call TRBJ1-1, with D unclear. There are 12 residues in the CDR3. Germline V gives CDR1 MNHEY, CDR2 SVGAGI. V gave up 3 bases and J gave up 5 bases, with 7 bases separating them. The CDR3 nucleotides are TGTGCCAGCAGTTATGGAGGGACTGAAGCTTTCTTT. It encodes CASSYGGTEAFF.

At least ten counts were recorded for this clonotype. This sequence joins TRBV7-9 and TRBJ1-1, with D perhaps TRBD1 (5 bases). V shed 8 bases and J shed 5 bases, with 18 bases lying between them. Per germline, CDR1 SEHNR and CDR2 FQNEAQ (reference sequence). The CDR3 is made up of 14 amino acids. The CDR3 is CASALQGGGTEAFF. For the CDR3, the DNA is TGTGCCAGCGCTCTCCAGGGAGGTGGTACTGAAGCTTTCTTT.

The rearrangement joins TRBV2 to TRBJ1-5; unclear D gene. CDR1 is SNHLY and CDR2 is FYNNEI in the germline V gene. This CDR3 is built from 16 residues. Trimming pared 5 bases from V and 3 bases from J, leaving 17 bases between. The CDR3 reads CASSRGLRETNQPQHF. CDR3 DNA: TGTGCCAGCAGTCGAGGCCTTCGGGAGACCAATCAGCCCCAGCATTTT. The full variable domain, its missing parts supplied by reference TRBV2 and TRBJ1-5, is EPEVTQTPSHQVTQMGQEVILRCVPISNHLYFYWYRQILGQKVEFLVSFYNNEISEKSEIFDDQFSVERPDGSNFTLKIRSTKLEDSAMYFCASSRGLRETNQPQHFGDGTRLSIL.

DNA for the CDR3: TGTGCCACCAGTGATTCGGAGGCTGGCTACACCTTC. This translates into CATSDSEAGYTF. The chain couples TRBV24-1 to TRBJ1-2; D is unclear. Germline CDR1 is KGHDR and CDR2 is SFDVKD. V was clipped by 2 bases and J by 7 bases, with 7 bases between them. The CDR3 runs 12 residues.

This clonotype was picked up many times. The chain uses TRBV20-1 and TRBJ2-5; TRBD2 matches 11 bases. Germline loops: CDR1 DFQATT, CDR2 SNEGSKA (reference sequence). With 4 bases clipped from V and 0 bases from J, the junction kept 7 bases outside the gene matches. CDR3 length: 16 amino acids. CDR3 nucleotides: TGCAGTGCTACTAAGACTAGCGGGACGTACCAAGAGACCCAGTACTTC. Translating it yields CSATKTSGTYQETQYF.

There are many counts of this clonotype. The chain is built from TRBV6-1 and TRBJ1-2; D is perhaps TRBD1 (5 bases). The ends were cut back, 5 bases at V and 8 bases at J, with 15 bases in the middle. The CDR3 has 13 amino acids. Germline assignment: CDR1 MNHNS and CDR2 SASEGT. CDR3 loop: CASSITDTGGYTF. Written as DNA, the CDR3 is TGTGCCAGCAGTATAACGGACACGGGCGGCTACACCTTC.

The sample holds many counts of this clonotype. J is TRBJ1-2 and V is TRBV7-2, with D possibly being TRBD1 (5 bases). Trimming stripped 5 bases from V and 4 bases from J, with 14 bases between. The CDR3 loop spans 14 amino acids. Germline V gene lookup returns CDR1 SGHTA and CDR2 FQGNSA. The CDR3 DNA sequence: TGTGCCAGCAGCCTCTATACGGGGGTCTATGGCTACACCTTC. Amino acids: CASSLYTGVYGYTF.

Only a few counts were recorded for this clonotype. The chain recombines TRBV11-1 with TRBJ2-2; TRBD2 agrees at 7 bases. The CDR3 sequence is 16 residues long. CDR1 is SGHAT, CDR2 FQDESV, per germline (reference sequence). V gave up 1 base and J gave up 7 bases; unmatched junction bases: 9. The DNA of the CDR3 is TGTGCCAGCAGCTTAGGCCGGGGGGACCCCGGCGGGGAGCTGTTTTTT. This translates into CASSLGRGDPGGELFF.

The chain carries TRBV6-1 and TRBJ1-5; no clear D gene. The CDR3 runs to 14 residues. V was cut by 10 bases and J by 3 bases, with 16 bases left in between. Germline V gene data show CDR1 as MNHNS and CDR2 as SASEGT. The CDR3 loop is CATRQVPANQPQHF. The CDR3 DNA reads TGTGCCACCAGGCAGGTGCCGGCCAATCAGCCCCAGCATTTT.

The CDR3 loop is CASSIPGGHTEAFF. The CDR3 DNA follows: TGTGCCAGTAGTATCCCAGGGGGCCACACTGAAGCTTTCTTT. The chain couples TRBV19 to TRBJ1-1, with 8 bases fitting TRBD1. The germline V gene encodes CDR1 LNHDA and CDR2 SQIVND (reference sequence). The ends lost 3 bases at V and 3 bases at J; junction bases unmatched: 3. The length of the CDR3 is 14 residues.